This TCR beta chain comes out of a study of blood T cell repertoires in COVID-19. Overall study context: The United States, Italy and Spain provided the acute and convalescent COVID-19 samples. Sources were T cells, B-cell-depleted T cells, or PBMCs; the material itself was cDNA or gDNA.

V lost 6 bases, J lost 0 bases, and 10 bases lay in between. Looked up from germline, CDR1 is MNHEY and CDR2 is SMNVEV (reference sequence). This CDR3 spans 14 amino acids. Methods used by the authors: Amplification with reference gene primers provided the estimates of nucleated cell counts. Sequenced by immunoSEQ multiplex PCR; TCRdb stores in-frame clones only, minus some. V, J and clone size derive from that table, while D and trimming were established from the DNA sequence. The sample yields around 46,000 clones, over 80% seen once. Input material: peripheral blood. This chain joins TRBV27 and TRBJ2-3, with D tentatively TRBD2 (5 bases). The clonotype was recovered from a human donor in a cohort sampled during active COVID-19. The CDR3 DNA reads as TGTGCCAGCAGCCAAAGCGGTAGCACAGATACGCAGTATTTT. Encoded protein: CASSQSGSTDTQYF.